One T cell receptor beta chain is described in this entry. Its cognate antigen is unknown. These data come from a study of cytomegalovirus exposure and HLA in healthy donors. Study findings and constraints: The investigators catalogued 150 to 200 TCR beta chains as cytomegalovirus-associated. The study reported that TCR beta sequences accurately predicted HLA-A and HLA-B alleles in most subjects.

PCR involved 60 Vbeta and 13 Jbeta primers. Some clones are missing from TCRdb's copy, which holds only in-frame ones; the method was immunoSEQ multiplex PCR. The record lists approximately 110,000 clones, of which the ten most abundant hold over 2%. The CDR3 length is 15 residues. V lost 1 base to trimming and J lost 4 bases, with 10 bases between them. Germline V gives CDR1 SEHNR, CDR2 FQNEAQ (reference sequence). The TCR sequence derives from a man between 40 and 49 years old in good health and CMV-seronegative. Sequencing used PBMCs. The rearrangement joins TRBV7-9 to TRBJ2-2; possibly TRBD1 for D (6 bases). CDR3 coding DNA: TGTGCCAGCAGCTTAGGGGGACAACCCACCGGGGAGCTGTTTTTT. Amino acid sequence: CASSLGGQPTGELFF.